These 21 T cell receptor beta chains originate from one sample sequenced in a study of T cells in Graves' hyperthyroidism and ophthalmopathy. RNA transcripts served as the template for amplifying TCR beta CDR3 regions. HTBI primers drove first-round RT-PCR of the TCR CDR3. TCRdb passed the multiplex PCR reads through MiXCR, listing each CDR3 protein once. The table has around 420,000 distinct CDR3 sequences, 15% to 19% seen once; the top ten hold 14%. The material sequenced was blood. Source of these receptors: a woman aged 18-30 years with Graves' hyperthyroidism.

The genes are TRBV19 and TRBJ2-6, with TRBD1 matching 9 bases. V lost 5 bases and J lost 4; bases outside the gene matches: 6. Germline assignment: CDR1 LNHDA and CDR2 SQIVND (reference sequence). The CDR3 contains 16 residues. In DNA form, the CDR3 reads TGTGCCAGTAGTTTACAGGGGGCGCTCGGGGCCAACGTCCTGACTTTC. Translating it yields CASSLQGALGANVLTF.

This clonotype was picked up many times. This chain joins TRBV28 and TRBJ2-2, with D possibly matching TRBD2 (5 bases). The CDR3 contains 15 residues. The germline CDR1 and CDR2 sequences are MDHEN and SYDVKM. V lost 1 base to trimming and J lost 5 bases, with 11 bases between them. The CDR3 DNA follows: TGTGCCAGCAGTTTATCGTCTAGCACTACCGGGGAGCTGTTTTTT. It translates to CASSLSSSTTGELFF.

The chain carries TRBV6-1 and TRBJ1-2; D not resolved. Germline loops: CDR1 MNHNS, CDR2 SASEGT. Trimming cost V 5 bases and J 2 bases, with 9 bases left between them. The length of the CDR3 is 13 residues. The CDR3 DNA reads TGTGCCAGCAGTTATAGGAGCAACTATGGCTACACCTTC. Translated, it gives CASSYRSNYGYTF.

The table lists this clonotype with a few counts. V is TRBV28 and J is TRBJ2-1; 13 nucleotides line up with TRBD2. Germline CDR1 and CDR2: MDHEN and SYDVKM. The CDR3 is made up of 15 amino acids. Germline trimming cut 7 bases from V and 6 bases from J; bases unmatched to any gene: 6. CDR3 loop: CASKLAGGPGNEQFF. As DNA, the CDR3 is TGTGCCAGCAAACTAGCGGGAGGGCCAGGCAATGAGCAGTTCTTC.

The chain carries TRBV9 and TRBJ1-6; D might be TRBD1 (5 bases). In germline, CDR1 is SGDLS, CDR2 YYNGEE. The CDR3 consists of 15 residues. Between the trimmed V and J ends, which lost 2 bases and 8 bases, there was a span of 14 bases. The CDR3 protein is CASSVAGALDSPLHF. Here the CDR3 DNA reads TGTGCCAGCAGCGTCGCCGGGGCATTGGATTCACCCCTCCACTTT.

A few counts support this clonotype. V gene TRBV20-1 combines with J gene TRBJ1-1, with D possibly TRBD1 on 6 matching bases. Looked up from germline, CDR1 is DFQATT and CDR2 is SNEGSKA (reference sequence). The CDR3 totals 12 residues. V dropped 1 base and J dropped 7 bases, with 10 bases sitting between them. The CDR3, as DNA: TGCAGTGCTAGAGGGGGGCAAAATGAAGCTTTCTTT. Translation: CSARGGQNEAFF.

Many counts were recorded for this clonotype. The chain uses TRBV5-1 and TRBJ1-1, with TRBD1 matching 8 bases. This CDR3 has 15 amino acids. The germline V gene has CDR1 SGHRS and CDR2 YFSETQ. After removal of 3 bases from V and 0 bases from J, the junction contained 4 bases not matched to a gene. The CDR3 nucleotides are TGCGCCAGCAGCTCCAGGACAGGGATGAACACTGAAGCTTTCTTT. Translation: CASSSRTGMNTEAFF.

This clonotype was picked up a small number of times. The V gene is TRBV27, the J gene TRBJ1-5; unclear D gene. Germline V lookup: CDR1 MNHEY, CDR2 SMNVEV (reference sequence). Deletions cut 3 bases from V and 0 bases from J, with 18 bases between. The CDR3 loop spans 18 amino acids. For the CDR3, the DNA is TGTGCCAGCAGTTTTCTTACCCCCAGGTCCTATAGCAATCAGCCCCAGCATTTT. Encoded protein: CASSFLTPRSYSNQPQHF.

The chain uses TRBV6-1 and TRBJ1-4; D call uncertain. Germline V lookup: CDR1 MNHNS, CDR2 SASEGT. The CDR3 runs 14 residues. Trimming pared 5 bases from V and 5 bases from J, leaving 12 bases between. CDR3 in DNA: TGTGCCAGCAGTTCTTGGACGGGGAATGAAAAACTGTTTTTT. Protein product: CASSSWTGNEKLFF.

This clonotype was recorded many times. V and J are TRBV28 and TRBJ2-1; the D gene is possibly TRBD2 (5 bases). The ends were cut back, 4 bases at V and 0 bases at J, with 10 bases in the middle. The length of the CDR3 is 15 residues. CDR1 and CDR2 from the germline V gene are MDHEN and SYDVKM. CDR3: CASSSAAVSYNEQFF. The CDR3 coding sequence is TGTGCCAGCAGTTCAGCAGCGGTCTCCTACAATGAGCAGTTCTTC.

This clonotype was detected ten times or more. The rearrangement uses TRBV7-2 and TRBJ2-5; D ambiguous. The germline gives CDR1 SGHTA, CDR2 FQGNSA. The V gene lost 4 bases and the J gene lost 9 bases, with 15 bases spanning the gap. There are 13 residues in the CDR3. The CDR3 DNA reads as TGTGCCAGCAGCTCACTAAAAGGTGGAGCCCAGTACTTC. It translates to CASSSLKGGAQYF.

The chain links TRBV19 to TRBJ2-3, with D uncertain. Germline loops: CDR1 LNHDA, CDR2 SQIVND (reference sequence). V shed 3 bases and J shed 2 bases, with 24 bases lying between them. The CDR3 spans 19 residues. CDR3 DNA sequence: TGTGCCAGTAGTATCGTTTTTTGGGCAGTCGTTGACCACACAGATACGCAGTATTTT. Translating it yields CASSIVFWAVVDHTDTQYF.

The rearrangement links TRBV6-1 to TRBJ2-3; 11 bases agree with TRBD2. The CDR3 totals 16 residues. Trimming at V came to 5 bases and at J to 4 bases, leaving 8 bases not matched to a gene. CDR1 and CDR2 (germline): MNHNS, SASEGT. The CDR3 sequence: CASSQLAGGLSDTQYF. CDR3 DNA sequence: TGTGCCAGCAGTCAATTAGCGGGGGGGCTTTCAGATACGCAGTATTTT.

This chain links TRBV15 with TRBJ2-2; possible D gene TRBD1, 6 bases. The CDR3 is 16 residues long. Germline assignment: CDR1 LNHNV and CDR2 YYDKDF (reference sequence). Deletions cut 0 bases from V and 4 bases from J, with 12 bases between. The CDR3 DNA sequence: TGTGCCACCAGCAGAGAACCAGGGGCGCCCACCGGGGAGCTGTTTTTT. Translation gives CATSREPGAPTGELFF.

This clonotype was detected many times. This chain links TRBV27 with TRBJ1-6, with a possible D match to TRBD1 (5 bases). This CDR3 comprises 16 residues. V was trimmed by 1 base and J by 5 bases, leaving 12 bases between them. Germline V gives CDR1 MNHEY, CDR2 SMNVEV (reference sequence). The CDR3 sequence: CASSLYRGRNNSPLHF. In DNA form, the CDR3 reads TGTGCCAGCAGTTTATACCGGGGCAGGAATAATTCACCCCTCCACTTT.

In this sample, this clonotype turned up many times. The CDR3 DNA follows: TGTGCCAGCAGTGAGGGACAGGGCCAGACCCAGTACTTC. Protein product: CASSEGQGQTQYF. V usage is TRBV6-1 and J usage is TRBJ2-5; 9 bases match TRBD1. CDR3 length: 13 amino acids. Germline V gene lookup returns CDR1 MNHNS and CDR2 SASEGT. V lost 3 bases to trimming and J lost 6 bases; unmatched junction nucleotides: 2.

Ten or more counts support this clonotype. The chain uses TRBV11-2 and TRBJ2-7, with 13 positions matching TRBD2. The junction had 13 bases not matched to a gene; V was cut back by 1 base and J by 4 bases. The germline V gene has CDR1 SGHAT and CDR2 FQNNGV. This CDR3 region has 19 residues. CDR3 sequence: CASSLVPRTSGSSTYEQYF. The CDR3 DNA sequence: TGTGCCAGCAGCTTAGTCCCTCGGACTAGCGGGAGTAGTACTTACGAGCAGTACTTC. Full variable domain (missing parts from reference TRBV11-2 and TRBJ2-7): EAGVAQSPRYKIIEKRQSVAFWCNPISGHATLYWYQQILGQGPKLLIQFQNNGVVDDSQLPKDRFSAERLKGVDSTLKIQPAKLEDSAVYLCASSLVPRTSGSSTYEQYFGPGTRLTVT.

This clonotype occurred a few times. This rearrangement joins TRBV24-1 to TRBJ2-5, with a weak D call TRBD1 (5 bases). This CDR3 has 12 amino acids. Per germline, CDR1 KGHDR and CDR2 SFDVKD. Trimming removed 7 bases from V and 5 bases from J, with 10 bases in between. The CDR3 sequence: CATSSGPETQYF. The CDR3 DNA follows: TGTGCCACCAGCTCAGGGCCGGAGACCCAGTACTTC.

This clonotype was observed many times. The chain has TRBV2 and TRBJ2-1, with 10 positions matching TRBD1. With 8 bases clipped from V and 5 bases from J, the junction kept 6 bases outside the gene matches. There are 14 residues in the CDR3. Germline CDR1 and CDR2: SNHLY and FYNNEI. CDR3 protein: CASDGDRGDNEQFF. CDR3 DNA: TGTGCCAGCGACGGGGACAGGGGAGACAATGAGCAGTTCTTC.

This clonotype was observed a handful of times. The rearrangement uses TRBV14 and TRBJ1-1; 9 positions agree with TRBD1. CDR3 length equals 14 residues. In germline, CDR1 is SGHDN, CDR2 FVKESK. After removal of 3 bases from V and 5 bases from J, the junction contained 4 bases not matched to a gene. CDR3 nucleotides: TGTGCCAGCAGCCAGAACAGGGGGCATACTGAAGCTTTCTTT. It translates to CASSQNRGHTEAFF.

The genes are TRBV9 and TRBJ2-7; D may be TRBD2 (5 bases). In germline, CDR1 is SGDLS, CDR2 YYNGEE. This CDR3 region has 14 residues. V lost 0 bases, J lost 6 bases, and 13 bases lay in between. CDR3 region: CASSVAILGSEQYF. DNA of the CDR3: TGTGCCAGCAGCGTAGCTATTTTGGGGAGCGAGCAGTACTTC.